Presented here are 18 T cell receptor beta chains from one specimen sequenced in a study of OX40 agonist ivuxolimab in advanced cancers. Generated by immunoSEQ multiplex PCR, the TCRdb table keeps only in-frame clones and is missing some. This repertoire shows 50,000 to 65,000 clones, 87% found once; its top ten account for approximately 1.8%. Specimen: CD4+ or CD8+ T cells sorted from blood, collected in a trial of the OX40 agonist ivuxolimab. The receptor source for this set is an adult with an advanced solid tumor such as melanoma, head and neck, liver or kidney cancer.

This clone was found once. This sequence joins TRBV7-2 and TRBJ2-4; weak D call: TRBD2 (6 bases). CDR1 is SGHTA and CDR2 is FQGNSA in the germline V gene. Trimming cost V 0 bases and J 0 bases, with 12 bases left between them. This CDR3 has 17 residues. The CDR3 nucleotides are TGTGCCAGCAGCTTAGCTAGCGGTCAACTAGCCAAAAACATTCAGTACTTC. Protein sequence: CASSLASGQLAKNIQYF.

This chain connects TRBV11-2 to TRBJ2-3; D possibly corresponds to TRBD1 (5 bases). The V and J ends lost 8 bases and 0 bases respectively, with 24 bases between them. This CDR3 has 18 amino acids. Per the germline V gene, CDR1 is SGHAT and CDR2 is FQNNGV. The CDR3 reads CASLGVPTGEYSTDTQYF. The CDR3 nucleotides are TGTGCCAGCCTTGGGGTTCCCACAGGAGAATATAGCACAGATACGCAGTATTTT.

This clone has a handful of counts. This chain uses TRBV9 with TRBJ2-7; 10 nucleotides align to TRBD1. CDR3 length: 15 residues. Germline V lookup: CDR1 SGDLS, CDR2 YYNGEE. The junction had 5 bases not matched to a gene; V was cut back by 2 bases and J by 3 bases. The chain's CDR3 is CASSVGQGGIYEQYF. As DNA, the CDR3 is TGTGCCAGCAGCGTTGGACAGGGGGGGATCTACGAGCAGTACTTC.

The chain employs TRBV7-2 and TRBJ2-1, with 10 bases fitting TRBD2. V trimming: 3 bases; J trimming: 11 bases; junction bases outside the gene matches: 7. The CDR3 has 14 residues. Per the germline V gene, CDR1 is SGHTA and CDR2 is FQGNSA. The CDR3 DNA is TGTGCCAGCAGCTTTCCTGGGACTAGCGAAAAGCAGTTCTTC. It translates to CASSFPGTSEKQFF.

The V call is TRBV14, the J call TRBJ1-1, with D possibly TRBD1 on 6 matching bases. The CDR3 runs to 15 residues. V was shortened by 3 bases and J by 1 base, with 12 bases between the two germline ends. Germline-derived CDR1 and CDR2 are SGHDN and FVKESK. The CDR3 spells CASSQNRVKNTEAFF. CDR3 nucleotides: TGTGCCAGCAGCCAGAACAGGGTAAAGAACACTGAAGCTTTCTTT.

The chain uses TRBV11-2 and TRBJ2-1; TRBD2 agrees at 8 bases. The CDR3 totals 15 residues. J lost 5 bases, V lost 5 bases, and 8 bases had no gene match. Germline V lookup: CDR1 SGHAT, CDR2 FQNNGV. CDR3 nucleotide sequence: TGTGCCAGCAGCCCAAGCGGGAGAGTGAACAATGAGCAGTTCTTC. Amino acids: CASSPSGRVNNEQFF.

In nucleotides, the CDR3 is TGTGCCAGCAGTGCACAGGTAGCCCAGTACTTC. As protein: CASSAQVAQYF. This chain links TRBV2 with TRBJ2-5, with D tentatively TRBD1 (5 bases). CDR3 length: 11 amino acids. The V gene lost 4 bases and the J gene lost 9 bases, with 9 bases spanning the gap. CDR1 and CDR2 from the germline V gene are SNHLY and FYNNEI.

The CDR3 reads CASSPGTGYNQPQHF. In nucleotides, the CDR3 is TGTGCCAGCAGTCCCGGGACAGGGTACAATCAGCCCCAGCATTTT. The chain carries TRBV2 and TRBJ1-5, with 9 bases that match TRBD1. This CDR3 region has 15 residues. The V segment lost 5 bases and the J segment 3 bases; nucleotides outside the gene matches: 5. CDR1 is SNHLY, CDR2 FYNNEI, per germline.

V and J are TRBV28 and TRBJ2-1, with D maybe TRBD1 (6 bases). The germline V and J ends were trimmed by 8 bases and 4 bases, with 15 bases remaining between them. The CDR3 is made up of 14 amino acids. Germline values: CDR1 MDHEN, CDR2 SYDVKM. As DNA, the CDR3 is TGTGCCAGCCAAACAGGACAGTTTTACAATGAGCAGTTCTTC. Translation: CASQTGQFYNEQFF.

The V and J genes are TRBV7-6 and TRBJ2-1; unclear D gene. This CDR3 region has 11 residues. The V end lost 4 bases, the J end lost 7 bases, and 5 bases lay between the germline ends. Per germline, CDR1 SGHVS and CDR2 FNYEAQ. The CDR3, as DNA: TGTGCCAGCAGCTACCTTAATGAGCAGTTCTTC. It is translated as CASSYLNEQFF.

This chain connects TRBV10-1 to TRBJ2-3, with 8 bases identical to TRBD2. V lost 3 bases to trimming and J lost 0 bases; unmatched junction nucleotides: 2. The CDR3 spans 15 residues. Germline loops: CDR1 WNHNN, CDR2 SYGVQD (reference sequence). CDR3 sequence reads: CASSDSGGSTDTQYF. The CDR3 DNA reads TGCGCCAGCAGTGACAGCGGGGGTAGCACAGATACGCAGTATTTT.

This sequence joins TRBV7-6 and TRBJ1-1, with D tentatively TRBD1 (5 bases). V dropped 1 base and J dropped 6 bases, with 18 bases sitting between them. Germline assignment: CDR1 SGHVS and CDR2 FNYEAQ. CDR3 size: 16 residues. The CDR3 region is CASSLDGGPPASEAFF. The CDR3 DNA follows: TGTGCCAGCAGCTTAGACGGGGGTCCTCCGGCTTCTGAAGCTTTCTTT.

This clone was seen just once. The CDR3 region is CASSLGGSVYEQYV. DNA of the CDR3: TGTGCCAGCAGCTTAGGCGGCTCAGTCTACGAGCAGTACGTC. This rearrangement joins TRBV7-2 to TRBJ2-7; D is unclear. The CDR3 contains 14 residues. The V end lost 1 base, the J end lost 3 bases, and 10 bases lay between the germline ends. From germline, CDR1 is SGHTA and CDR2 FQGNSA.

The gene calls are TRBV11-2 and TRBJ2-1; 7 positions match TRBD1. With V trimmed by 3 bases and J by 15 bases, 5 bases remained unmatched. Germline V gene sequence: CDR1 SGHAT, CDR2 FQNNGV. This CDR3 region has 11 residues. In DNA form, the CDR3 reads TGTGCCAGCAGCTTTCGAGGGGGCGTGTTCTTC. Protein sequence: CASSFRGGVFF.

V usage is TRBV6-5 and J usage is TRBJ1-5; 9 bases match TRBD1. From germline, CDR1 is MNHEY and CDR2 SVGAGI. The CDR3 consists of 14 residues. Losses at the gene ends were 5 bases for V and 7 bases for J; bases not matched to a gene: 6. The CDR3 here is CASSMSDRGQPQHF. The CDR3 DNA follows: TGTGCCAGCAGTATGTCGGACAGGGGACAGCCCCAGCATTTT.

This clone was picked up a small number of times. CDR3 bases: TGTGCCAGCAGCCGCCGTGGGGGTGGGGCCGGAAACACCATATATTTT. Protein product: CASSRRGGGAGNTIYF. The chain couples TRBV7-2 to TRBJ1-3; TRBD1 is a possible D gene (5 bases). Germline V gives CDR1 SGHTA, CDR2 FQGNSA. The CDR3 contains 16 residues. V lost 5 bases, J lost 4 bases, and 18 bases lay in between. The full variable domain, completed using reference TRBV7-2 and TRBJ1-3, is GAGVSQSPSNKVTEKGKDVELRCDPISGHTALYWYRQSLGQGLEFLIYFQGNSAPDKSGLPSDRFSAERTGGSVSTLTIQRTQQEDSAVYLCASSRRGGGAGNTIYFGEGSWLTVV.

This chain uses TRBV28 with TRBJ1-1; D may be TRBD1 (5 bases). Trimming cost V 4 bases and J 5 bases, with 14 bases left between them. CDR3 length: 14 residues. The V gene's germline CDR1 is MDHEN and CDR2 SYDVKM. The CDR3 loop is CASSSRGMRTEAFF. The DNA for the CDR3 is TGTGCCAGCAGTTCGAGGGGTATGAGGACTGAAGCTTTCTTT.

This clone was counted between two and nine times. The genes are TRBV27 and TRBJ1-2, with TRBD1 matching over 7 bases. Trimming at V came to 0 bases and at J to 8 bases, leaving 6 bases not matched to a gene. Per the germline V gene, CDR1 is MNHEY and CDR2 is SMNVEV (reference sequence). This CDR3 is 14 amino acids long. CDR3 protein: CASSLSGGAGGYTF. The CDR3 DNA reads as TGTGCCAGCAGTTTATCAGGGGGCGCGGGAGGCTACACCTTC.